Listed here are 20 T cell receptor beta chains from one sample, sequenced in a study of blood T cell repertoires in COVID-19. Sequenced by immunoSEQ multiplex PCR; TCRdb stores in-frame clones only, minus some. Counted here are around 50,000 clones, over 70% occurring once; the ten biggest clones make up roughly 50%. Sequences were obtained from peripheral blood. The receptors here all came from an older man with acute or convalescent COVID-19.

The J gene is TRBJ1-4, the V gene TRBV5-1; D gene unclear. Germline V lookup: CDR1 SGHRS, CDR2 YFSETQ. CDR3 length equals 14 residues. The V and J ends lost 0 bases and 5 bases respectively, with 8 bases between them. The CDR3 DNA follows: TGCGCCAGCAGCTTGGTGGGCAGAAATGAAAAACTGTTTTTT. As protein: CASSLVGRNEKLFF.

This rearrangement joins TRBV19 to TRBJ2-5; D gene unclear. The ends were cut back, 4 bases at V and 4 bases at J, with 10 bases in the middle. Looked up from germline, CDR1 is LNHDA and CDR2 is SQIVND (reference sequence). CDR3 length: 13 residues. CDR3 DNA sequence: TGTGCCAGTAGTAATCCCTTCGGAGAGACCCAGTACTTC. Residues: CASSNPFGETQYF.

The chain links TRBV5-4 to TRBJ2-2; D uncertain. V lost 3 bases, J lost 4 bases, and 10 bases lay in between. The CDR3 has 14 residues. Germline V lookup: CDR1 SGHNT, CDR2 YYREEE (reference sequence). This CDR3 is CASSSASGTGELFF. The CDR3 coding sequence is TGTGCCAGCAGCTCGGCTAGTGGCACCGGGGAGCTGTTTTTT.

This chain joins TRBV19 and TRBJ1-2, with 9 bases identical to TRBD1. The CDR3 extends over 14 amino acids. Germline V gene sequence: CDR1 LNHDA, CDR2 SQIVND (reference sequence). V shed 4 bases, J shed 4 bases, and the junction held 4 bases outside the gene matches. The CDR3 spells CASSSGTGSYGYTF. Written as DNA, the CDR3 is TGTGCCAGTAGTAGCGGGACAGGGAGCTATGGCTACACCTTC.

The chain uses TRBV6-1 and TRBJ2-1, with 8 bases lining up with TRBD2. CDR1 is MNHNS and CDR2 is SASEGT in the germline V gene. Trimming removed 0 bases from V and 4 bases from J; junction bases left unmatched: 11. The CDR3 consists of 18 residues. CDR3 DNA: TGTGCCAGCAGTGAAGCGCCGGGAGGGAACACGATATACAATGAGCAGTTCTTC. It codes for CASSEAPGGNTIYNEQFF.

This clone was seen a few times. This chain uses TRBV28 with TRBJ1-5; maybe TRBD1 (6 bases). Trimming stripped 8 bases from V and 1 base from J, with 15 bases between. Germline loops: CDR1 MDHEN, CDR2 SYDVKM. The CDR3 covers 15 residues. The CDR3 coding sequence is TGTGCCAGCGCCCGGGGGGGGCAAAGCAATCAGCCCCAGCATTTT. Protein product: CASARGGQSNQPQHF. The variable domain in full, completed from reference TRBV28 and TRBJ1-5, reads DVKVTQSSRYLVKRTGEKVFLECVQDMDHENMFWYRQDPGLGLRLIYFSYDVKMKEKGDIPEGYSVSREKKERFSLILESASTNQTSMYLCASARGGQSNQPQHFGDGTRLSIL.

This chain connects TRBV12-3 or TRBV12-4 to TRBJ1-2, with TRBD1 matching 7 bases. The CDR3 spans 13 residues. Germline trimming cut 6 bases from V and 8 bases from J; bases unmatched to any gene: 9. CDR3 in amino acids: CASRQGQQTGYTF. The CDR3 DNA reads as TGTGCCAGCAGGCAGGGACAGCAGACGGGCTACACCTTC.

The chain employs TRBV7-9 and TRBJ2-1, with 9 bases aligning to TRBD2. The germline V gene encodes CDR1 SEHNR and CDR2 FQNEAQ (reference sequence). With V trimmed by 6 bases and J by 13 bases, 7 bases remained unmatched. This CDR3 contains 12 residues. In nucleotides, the CDR3 is TGTGCCAGCAGTCCGATGCTAGCGGGACAGTTCTTC. Translating gives CASSPMLAGQFF.

J is TRBJ1-2 and V is TRBV15; 10 bases agree with TRBD1. The CDR3 consists of 15 residues. V lost 3 bases to trimming and J lost 4 bases; unmatched junction nucleotides: 5. Germline V gene lookup returns CDR1 LNHNV and CDR2 YYDKDF (reference sequence). CDR3 in amino acids: CATSRSRDRGYGYTF. In nucleotides, the CDR3 is TGTGCCACCAGCAGGTCCCGGGACAGGGGCTATGGCTACACCTTC.

The gene calls are TRBV27 and TRBJ2-5; possibly TRBD2 for D (5 bases). CDR3 length: 14 residues. The V end was cut by 4 bases, the J end by 5 bases, with 14 bases between. Germline values: CDR1 MNHEY, CDR2 SMNVEV (reference sequence). CDR3 amino acids: CASSYTVTGETQYF. In nucleotides, the CDR3 is TGTGCCAGCAGTTACACAGTAACGGGGGAGACCCAGTACTTC.

This chain uses TRBV3-1 (or the pseudogene TRBV3-2) with TRBJ2-5, with D possibly TRBD2 on 6 matching bases. Trimming pared 1 base from V and 1 base from J, leaving 7 bases between. CDR3 length: 14 residues. Germline V gene data show CDR1 as LGHDT and CDR2 as YNNKEL (reference sequence). The CDR3 spells CASSQASAQETQYF. The CDR3 DNA reads as TGTGCCAGCAGCCAAGCTAGCGCCCAAGAGACCCAGTACTTC.

CDR3 DNA sequence: TGCGCCAGCAGCACCGGGACTAGCTCTGGAAACACCATATATTTT. Translation gives CASSTGTSSGNTIYF. The rearrangement links TRBV5-1 to TRBJ1-3, with a possible D match to TRBD1 (5 bases). The CDR3 extends over 15 amino acids. The ends were cut back, 4 bases at V and 0 bases at J, with 11 bases in the middle. CDR1 and CDR2 (germline): SGHRS, YFSETQ.

The chain couples TRBV6-4 to TRBJ1-4, with D possibly TRBD1 on 6 matching bases. The CDR3 has 15 residues. Germline V gives CDR1 MRHNA, CDR2 SNTAGT. Trimming took off 4 bases at V and 4 bases at J, with 13 bases between the two ends. The chain's CDR3 is CASSASGVNNEKLFF. The DNA for the CDR3 is TGTGCCAGCAGTGCTTCAGGGGTGAATAATGAAAAACTGTTTTTT.

The V call is TRBV6-5, the J call TRBJ1-6, with a tentative D call TRBD1 (6 bases). V was clipped by 6 bases and J by 0 bases, with 9 bases between them. This CDR3 region has 15 residues. Germline-derived CDR1 and CDR2 are MNHEY and SVGAGI. Here the CDR3 DNA reads TGTGCCAGCAGCCCACAGGGCTCCTATAATTCACCCCTCCACTTT. This encodes CASSPQGSYNSPLHF.

This clone was seen a handful of times. Written as DNA, the CDR3 is TGTGCCAGCAGCCCAGGGGGAGACAGCACCGGGGAGCTGTTTTTT. Its translation is CASSPGGDSTGELFF. J is TRBJ2-2 and V is TRBV7-7; 7 positions agree with TRBD1. The CDR3 totals 15 residues. CDR1 SSHAT and CDR2 FNYEAQ come from the germline V gene (reference sequence). V shed 5 bases, J shed 4 bases, and the junction held 7 bases outside the gene matches.

The rearrangement joins TRBV3-1 (or the pseudogene TRBV3-2) to TRBJ1-1; D is ambiguous. The CDR3 extends over 15 amino acids. The V and J ends lost 4 bases and 5 bases respectively, with 17 bases between them. CDR1 is LGHDT, CDR2 YNNKEL, per germline (reference sequence). CDR3: CASSRSRYGGTEAFF. Here the CDR3 DNA reads TGTGCCAGCAGCCGATCCCGATACGGAGGGACTGAAGCTTTCTTT.

The chain joins TRBV6-1 to TRBJ1-1; D may be TRBD1 (5 bases). Germline V gene sequence: CDR1 MNHNS, CDR2 SASEGT. This CDR3 spans 14 amino acids. The V end was cut by 2 bases, the J end by 4 bases, with 11 bases between. CDR3 DNA sequence: TGTGCCAGCAGTGAATCAGGGATGGGCACTGAAGCTTTCTTT. Its protein product is CASSESGMGTEAFF.

The rearrangement uses TRBV19 and TRBJ2-1; tentatively, D is TRBD2 (5 bases). V dropped 3 bases and J dropped 9 bases, with 15 bases sitting between them. The CDR3 covers 14 residues. Per the germline V gene, CDR1 is LNHDA and CDR2 is SQIVND (reference sequence). CDR3 protein: CASSIFREEGEQFF. The CDR3, as DNA: TGTGCCAGTAGTATCTTTAGGGAAGAGGGTGAGCAGTTCTTC.

The chain is built from TRBV5-1 and TRBJ2-7; the D gene is possibly TRBD1 (6 bases). This CDR3 spans 14 amino acids. Germline V gives CDR1 SGHRS, CDR2 YFSETQ. Between the trimmed V and J ends, which lost 0 bases and 2 bases, there was a span of 9 bases. CDR3 amino acids: CASSLGPGAYEQYF. The CDR3 nucleotides read TGCGCCAGCAGCTTGGGGCCAGGGGCCTACGAGCAGTACTTC. The full variable domain, its missing parts supplied by reference TRBV5-1 and TRBJ2-7, is KAGVTQTPRYLIKTRGQQVTLSCSPISGHRSVSWYQQTPGQGLQFLFEYFSETQRNKGNFPGRFSGRQFSNSRSEMNVSTLELGDSALYLCASSLGPGAYEQYFGPGTRLTVT.

This chain connects TRBV28 to TRBJ2-1, with D possibly matching TRBD1 (6 bases). V lost 1 base and J lost 10, with 20 bases in between. The CDR3 runs 16 residues. Germline values: CDR1 MDHEN, CDR2 SYDVKM. The CDR3 region has the DNA TGTGCCAGCAGTTTATATTTTCAGGACAGCTCTGGGGAGCAGTTCTTC. Its translation is CASSLYFQDSSGEQFF.